This paragraph reports one T cell receptor (beta chain). The target antigen is unknown. The data stem from a study of cytomegalovirus exposure and HLA in healthy donors. On the study more broadly: The same platform was used for the 130 or so validation repertoires and the approximately 670 first-cohort repertoires, a later analysis reported.

Overall study findings and caveats: Rarity characterized most TCR sequences, yet some public TCRs appeared in many donors. The authors enumerated 150 to 200 TCR beta chains as linked to cytomegalovirus.

Here immunoSEQ multiplex PCR was the method, and the copy in TCRdb shows in-frame clones only, minus some. There are around 250,000 clones in the sample; 90% occur only once, and 3.1% lies in the top ten. V was pared by 4 bases and J by 1 base, with 4 bases of the junction left unmatched. The CDR3 covers 15 residues. Germline V gene lookup returns CDR1 SGHRS and CDR2 YFSETQ. The donors were members of the validation cohort comprising over 90 subjects, separate from the approximately 630-subject first cohort. This chain connects TRBV5-1 to TRBJ2-7; TRBD2 aligns across 11 bases. The specimen sequenced was PBMCs. This clonotype was obtained from a woman in her twenties or thirties in good health and CMV-seronegative. The chain's CDR3 is CASSNGTSGSYEQYF. In DNA, the CDR3 is TGCGCCAGCAGCAACGGGACTAGCGGTTCCTACGAGCAGTACTTC.